Included here is one TCR beta chain sequence, with context. The CDR3 contains 15 residues. V shed 0 bases, J shed 6 bases, and the junction held 7 bases outside the gene matches. Germline V gives CDR1 KGHSH, CDR2 LQKENI. The sample comes from a study of control samples from healthy donors and cancer patients. This table comes from immunoSEQ multiplex PCR, and its TCRdb copy is limited to in-frame clones, with some not included. The sample lists about 130,000 clones; around 92% were seen once. The TCR sequence derives from an elderly man with head and neck cancer. The material sequenced was PBMCs. This chain links TRBV18 with TRBJ1-2; 7 bases align to TRBD1. The CDR3 nucleotides read TGTGCCAGCTCACCACCGGCAGGGGGTTTAGATGGCTACACCTTC. Amino acids: CASSPPAGGLDGYTF.